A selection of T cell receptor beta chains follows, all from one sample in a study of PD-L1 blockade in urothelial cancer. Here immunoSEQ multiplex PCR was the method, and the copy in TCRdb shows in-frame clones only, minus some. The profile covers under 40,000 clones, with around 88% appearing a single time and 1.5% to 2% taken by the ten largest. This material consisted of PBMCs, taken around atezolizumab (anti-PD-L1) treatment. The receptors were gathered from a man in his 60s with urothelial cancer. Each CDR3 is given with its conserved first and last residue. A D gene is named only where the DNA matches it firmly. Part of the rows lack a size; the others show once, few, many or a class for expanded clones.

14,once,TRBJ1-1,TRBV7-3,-,TGTGCCAGCAGCTTAGGGCCGACCAACACTGAAGCTTTCTTT,CASSLGPTNTEAFF
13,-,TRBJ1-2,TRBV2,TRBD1,TGTGCCAGCAGTGTCGGACAGGATCTTGGCTACACCTTC,CASSVGQDLGYTF
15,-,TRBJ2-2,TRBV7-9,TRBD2,TGTGCCAGCAGCTTAGTAGCGGGAGGCGCCGGGGAGCTGTTTTTT,CASSLVAGGAGELFF
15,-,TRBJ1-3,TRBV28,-,TGTGCCAGCAGTTTATGGAGGGTACCCGGAAACACCATATATTTT,CASSLWRVPGNTIYF
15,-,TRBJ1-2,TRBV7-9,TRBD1,TGTGCCAGCAGCCCAAACCCTGGGACAGGGCCCGGCTACACCTTC,CASSPNPGTGPGYTF
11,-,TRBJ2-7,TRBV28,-,TGTGCCAGCAGTTTAATCAACGAGCAGTACTTC,CASSLINEQYF
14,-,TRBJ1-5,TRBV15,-,TGTGCCACCAGCAGAGATAGAGGATTTCAGCCCCAGCATTTT,CATSRDRGFQPQHF
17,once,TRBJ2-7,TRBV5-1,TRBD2,TGCGCCAGCAGCTCACTAGCGGGGGGGGCCTCTACCTACGAGCAGTACTTC,CASSSLAGGASTYEQYF
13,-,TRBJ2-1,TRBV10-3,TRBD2,TGTGCCATCATGGGAGGGCGGGAGAATGAGCAGTTCTTC,CAIMGGRENEQFF
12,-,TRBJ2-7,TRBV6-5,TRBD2,TGTGCCAGCAGTTCGACTAGCGGAGAGCAGTACTTC,CASSSTSGEQYF
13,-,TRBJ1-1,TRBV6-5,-,TGTGCCAGCAGTTACCCGACAGCTCTTGAAGCTTTCTTT,CASSYPTALEAFF
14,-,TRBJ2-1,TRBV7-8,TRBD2,TGTGCCAGCAGCCGGACTAGCGGGAGCCATGAGCAGTTCTTC,CASSRTSGSHEQFF
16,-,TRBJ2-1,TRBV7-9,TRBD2,TGTGCCAGCAGCTCCCATAGGGGCGGGAGGAACAATGAGCAGTTCTTC,CASSSHRGGRNNEQFF
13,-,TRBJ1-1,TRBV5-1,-,TGCGCCAGCAGCTTGGGCACTAACACTGAAGCTTTCTTT,CASSLGTNTEAFF
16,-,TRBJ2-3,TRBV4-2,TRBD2,TGTGCCAGCAGCCAAGAAAGAGCGGGAGTTCCAGGCACGCAGTATTTT,CASSQERAGVPGTQYF
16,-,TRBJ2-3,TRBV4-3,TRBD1,TGCGCCAGCAGCCAGGGGAACAGGGGGAGAACAGATACGCAGTATTTT,CASSQGNRGRTDTQYF
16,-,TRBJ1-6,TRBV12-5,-,TGTGCTAGTGCTTTACAGGGTGGTTCCTATAATTCACCCCTCCACTTT,CASALQGGSYNSPLHF
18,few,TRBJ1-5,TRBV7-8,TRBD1,TGTGCCAGCAGCTTAGAGGTGGGAGGGACAGGGAACAATCAGCCCCAGCATTTT,CASSLEVGGTGNNQPQHF
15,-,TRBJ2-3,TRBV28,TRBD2,TGTGCCAGCAGTTCCCCTAGCGGGAGTTCGGATACGCAGTATTTT,CASSSPSGSSDTQYF
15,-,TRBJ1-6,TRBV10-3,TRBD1,TGTGCCATCAGCGCGACAGGGGCCGATAATTCACCCCTCCACTTT,CAISATGADNSPLHF
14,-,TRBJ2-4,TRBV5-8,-,TGTGCCAGCAGCTTTAGGAGGGCCAAAAACATTCAGTACTTC,CASSFRRAKNIQYF
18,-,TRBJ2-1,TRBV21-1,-,TGTGCCAGCAGCAAAGCGCTTTTCGGTCTACCCTCCTACAATGAGCAGTTCTTC,CASSKALFGLPSYNEQFF
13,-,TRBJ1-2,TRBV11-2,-,TGTGCCAGCAGCCCTAATACAGACTATGGCTACACCTTC,CASSPNTDYGYTF
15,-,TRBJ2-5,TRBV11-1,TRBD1,TGTGCCAGCAGCCCCCAGGGACAGTCCCAAGAGACCCAGTACTTC,CASSPQGQSQETQYF
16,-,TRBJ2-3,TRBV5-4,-,TGTGCCAGCAGCTTGCCGGGCAGGGCCGACACAGATACGCAGTATTTT,CASSLPGRADTDTQYF
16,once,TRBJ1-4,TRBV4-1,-,TGCGCCAGCAGCCAAGAAGTCAACAGTGGGAGTGAAAAACTGTTTTTT,CASSQEVNSGSEKLFF
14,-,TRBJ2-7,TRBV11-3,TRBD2,TGTGCCAGCAGCTTATGGGGCGGGGGATACGAGCAGTACTTC,CASSLWGGGYEQYF
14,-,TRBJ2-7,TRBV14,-,TGTGCCAGCAGCAGGGACTTATTCTCCTACGAGCAGTACTTC,CASSRDLFSYEQYF
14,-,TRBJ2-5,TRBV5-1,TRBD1,TGCGCCAGCAGCGAGGGACAGGGTCAAGAGACCCAGTACTTC,CASSEGQGQETQYF
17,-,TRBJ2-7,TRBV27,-,TGTGCCAGCAGTTTTACCATTACGAGTCTAAGCTCCTACGAGCAGTACTTC,CASSFTITSLSSYEQYF
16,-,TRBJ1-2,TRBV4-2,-,TGTGCCAGCAGCCAAGCCGGTCAGGGAGGCGCCTATGGCTACACCTTC,CASSQAGQGGAYGYTF
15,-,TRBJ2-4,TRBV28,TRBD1,TGTGCCAGCAGTTTATGGACAGGGGCCAAAAACATTCAGTACTTC,CASSLWTGAKNIQYF
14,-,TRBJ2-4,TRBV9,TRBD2,TGTGCCAGCAGCGTAGGGGGAGGGTTTGACATTCAGTACTTC,CASSVGGGFDIQYF
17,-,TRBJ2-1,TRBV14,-,TGTGCCAGCAGCAAGGGGCTCGGAACAGTTAAGGGCAATGAGCAGTTCTTC,CASSKGLGTVKGNEQFF
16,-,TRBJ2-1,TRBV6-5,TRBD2,TGTGCCAGCAGTTTGGGACTAGCGGGGGGCTACAATGAGCAGTTCTTC,CASSLGLAGGYNEQFF
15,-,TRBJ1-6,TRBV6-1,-,TGTGCCAGCAGGAAACAGGAAATGAATAATTCACCCCTCCACTTT,CASRKQEMNNSPLHF